What follows are 8 T cell receptor beta chains derived from one specimen sequenced in a study of T cells in Graves' hyperthyroidism and ophthalmopathy. Researchers amplified the TCR beta CDR3 regions from RNA transcripts. Carried out on the TCR CDR3, a first-round RT-PCR used the HTBI primer set. MiXCR, run by TCRdb on the multiplex PCR reads, gives a single entry per CDR3 protein. The data contain around 390,000 distinct CDR3 sequences, about 14% of them singletons. Sequencing input: blood. The receptor set was obtained from a woman between 25 and 40 years old with Graves' ophthalmopathy.

This clonotype was seen ten or more times. This sequence joins TRBV13 and TRBJ2-7; TRBD2 matches at 12 bases. This CDR3 comprises 16 residues. Germline loops: CDR1 PRHDT, CDR2 FYEKMQ (reference sequence). V shed 5 bases and J 0 bases; nucleotides not matched to a gene: 5. For the CDR3, the DNA is TGTGCCAGCAGCGAACGGACTAGCGGGATCTCCTACGAGCAGTACTTC. It codes for CASSERTSGISYEQYF.

At least ten counts were recorded for this clonotype. The chain couples TRBV5-1 to TRBJ2-1; 8 bases map to TRBD2. Looked up from germline, CDR1 is SGHRS and CDR2 is YFSETQ. The V gene end was trimmed by 0 bases and the J gene end by 5 bases; junction bases not matched to a gene: 7. CDR3 size: 16 residues. The CDR3 coding sequence is TGCGCCAGCAGCTTGGTGGGGCGGGGGGAGAACAATGAGCAGTTCTTC. Its translation: CASSLVGRGENNEQFF.

Ten or more counts support this clonotype. This chain uses TRBV11-3 with TRBJ2-3; D gene ambiguous. Germline assignment: CDR1 SGHNT and CDR2 YENEEA. The V gene lost 1 base and the J gene lost 2 bases, with 16 bases spanning the gap. The CDR3 runs 17 residues. CDR3 amino acids: CASSLGAWNSHTDTQYF. The CDR3 bases are TGTGCCAGCAGCTTAGGGGCGTGGAATAGTCACACAGATACGCAGTATTTT.

The chain combines TRBV18 with TRBJ2-5, with TRBD1 identical over 10 bases. The CDR3 contains 16 residues. Germline loops: CDR1 KGHSH, CDR2 LQKENI. V was clipped by 2 bases and J by 5 bases; unmatched bases: 8. The CDR3 loop is CASSPTPGTGDETQYF. In nucleotides, the CDR3 is TGTGCCAGCTCACCAACGCCCGGGACAGGGGATGAGACCCAGTACTTC.

This chain joins TRBV5-8 and TRBJ2-3; D perhaps matches TRBD2 (6 bases). The CDR3 contains 15 residues. V gave up 4 bases and J gave up 5 bases, with 17 bases separating them. Germline V gene data show CDR1 as SGHTS and CDR2 as YDEGEE. CDR3 sequence (DNA): TGTGCCAGCAGCCCGAGGGGACTTTTAGAAGATACGCAGTATTTT. Translating gives CASSPRGLLEDTQYF.

The chain employs TRBV28 and TRBJ1-4, with 8 bases identical to TRBD1. Germline CDR1 is MDHEN and CDR2 is SYDVKM. The ends lost 7 bases at V and 10 bases at J; junction bases unmatched: 8. This CDR3 comprises 13 residues. CDR3 nucleotide sequence: TGTGCCAGCAACAGGGGGGGCGAGGGAAAACTGTTTTTT. Translated: CASNRGGEGKLFF.

About this clonotype itself: Given a much more abundant clone one base away, this may be a read error. The chain couples TRBV28 to TRBJ2-5, with 8 bases matching TRBD2. The CDR3 extends over 15 amino acids. The germline CDR1 and CDR2 sequences are MDHEN and SYDVKM. V trimming: 5 bases; J trimming: 9 bases; junction bases outside the gene matches: 14. The CDR3 here is CASSPLGGVEEAQYF. In DNA, the CDR3 is TGTGCCAGCAGTCCTCTCGGGGGGGTCGAGGAGGCCCAGTACTTC.

Ten or more counts support this clonotype. This chain connects TRBV2 to TRBJ2-4; 10 bases are a match to TRBD1. The CDR3 is 18 residues long. CDR1 and CDR2 (germline): SNHLY, FYNNEI. The J segment lost 1 base and the V segment lost 7 bases, leaving 13 bases of the junction unmatched. The CDR3: CASTPGQGTHGAKNIQYF. The CDR3, as DNA: TGTGCCAGCACTCCGGGACAGGGGACCCACGGGGCCAAAAACATTCAGTACTTC. The entire variable domain, with the rest obtained from reference TRBV2 and TRBJ2-4, is as follows: EPEVTQTPSHQVTQMGQEVILRCVPISNHLYFYWYRQILGQKVEFLVSFYNNEISEKSEIFDDQFSVERPDGSNFTLKIRSTKLEDSAMYFCASTPGQGTHGAKNIQYFGAGTRLSVL.